Here is one T cell receptor (beta chain) with its context. Its cognate antigen is unknown. The CDR3 sequence is 24 residues long. These data are taken from a study of immune evolution from preneoplasia to lung adenocarcinoma. Broader study findings: KRAS-mutant nodules had the highest T cell clonality.

Some clones are missing from TCRdb's copy, which holds only in-frame ones; the method was immunoSEQ multiplex PCR. There are around 9,100 clones in the sample; roughly four fifths occur only once, and under 3.5% lies in the top ten. Patients had resection in Japan or China between about 2014 and 2018. This clonotype was sampled from a person aged 65 to 85 with lung adenocarcinoma. The sample taken for sequencing was FFPE lung adenocarcinoma in situ tissue. The chain recombines TRBV12-2 with TRBJ2-1; TRBD2, the D gene given by the table, was not confirmed from the DNA. TRBV12-2 is recorded as a pseudogene. The DNA of the CDR3 is TGTGCAAGTCGCTTTAATCCAACTACGGGCCATCTAGCGGGGGGGCCCAGCTCCTACAATGAGCAGTTCTTC. This translates into CASRFNPTTGHLAGGPSSYNEQFF.